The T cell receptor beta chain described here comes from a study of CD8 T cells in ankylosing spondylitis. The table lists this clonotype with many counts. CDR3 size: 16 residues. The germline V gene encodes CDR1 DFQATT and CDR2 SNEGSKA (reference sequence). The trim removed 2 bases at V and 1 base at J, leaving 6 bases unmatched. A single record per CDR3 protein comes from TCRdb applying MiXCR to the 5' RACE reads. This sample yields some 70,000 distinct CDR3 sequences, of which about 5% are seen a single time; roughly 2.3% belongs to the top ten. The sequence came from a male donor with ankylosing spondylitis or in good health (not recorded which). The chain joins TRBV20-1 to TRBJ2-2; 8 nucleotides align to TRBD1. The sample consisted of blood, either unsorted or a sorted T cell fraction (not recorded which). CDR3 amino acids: CSARNYRGENTGELFF. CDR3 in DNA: TGCAGTGCTAGAAACTACAGGGGGGAGAACACCGGGGAGCTGTTTTTT.